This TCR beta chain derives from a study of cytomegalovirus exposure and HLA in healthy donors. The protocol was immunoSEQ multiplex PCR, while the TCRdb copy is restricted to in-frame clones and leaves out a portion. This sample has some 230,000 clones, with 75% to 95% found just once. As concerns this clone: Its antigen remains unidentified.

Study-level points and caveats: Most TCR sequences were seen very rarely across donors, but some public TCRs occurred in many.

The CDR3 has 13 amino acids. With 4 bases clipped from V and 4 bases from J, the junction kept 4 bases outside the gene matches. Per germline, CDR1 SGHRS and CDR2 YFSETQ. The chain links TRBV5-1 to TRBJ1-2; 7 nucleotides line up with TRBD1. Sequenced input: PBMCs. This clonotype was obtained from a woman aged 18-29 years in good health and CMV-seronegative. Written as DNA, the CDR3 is TGCGCCAGCAGCGAGCACAGGGGCTATGGCTACACCTTC. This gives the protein CASSEHRGYGYTF. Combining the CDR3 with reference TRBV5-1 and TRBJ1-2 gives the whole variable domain KAGVTQTPRYLIKTRGQQVTLSCSPISGHRSVSWYQQTPGQGLQFLFEYFSETQRNKGNFPGRFSGRQFSNSRSEMNVSTLELGDSALYLCASSEHRGYGYTFGSGTRLTVV.